This TCR beta chain was recovered during a study of T cells after yellow fever vaccination. Findings of the study overall: Post-booster samples contained most primary-vaccination clones (about 95% CD4, around 90% CD8).

Points on this clonotype: Its matching antigen is unknown.

For TCR, cDNA came from 5'RACE template switching, which added a universal primer site and UMIs. In TCRdb, the 5' RACE reads were re-called with MiXCR into one record per CDR3 protein. The sample carries 250,000 to 300,000 distinct CDR3 sequences, 10% to 15% recorded once. V was trimmed by 4 bases and J by 0 bases, leaving 8 bases between them. Looked up from germline, CDR1 is SGHTA and CDR2 is FQGTGA. CDR3 length: 14 residues. The chain links TRBV7-3 to TRBJ2-3; no clear D. Sequenced here: CD4+ T cells sorted from PBMCs, sampled 45 days after the yellow fever booster vaccination. This sequence was found in a young man who received the YFV17D yellow fever vaccine. CDR3 in DNA: TGTGCCAGCAGCTCTGACGCCAGCACAGATACGCAGTATTTT. Translation: CASSSDASTDTQYF. Filled out from reference TRBV7-3 and TRBJ2-3, the complete variable domain reads GAGVSQTPSNKVTEKGKYVELRCDPISGHTALYWYRQSLGQGPEFLIYFQGTGAADDSGLPNDRFFAVRPEGSVSTLKIQRTERGDSAVYLCASSSDASTDTQYFGPGTRLTVL.